A selection of T cell receptor beta chains follows, all from one sample in a study of regulatory T cells in long-lasting Graves disease. MiXCR was run by TCRdb on the multiplex PCR reads, yielding one entry per CDR3 protein. Found here are around 240,000 distinct CDR3 sequences, 18% of them singletons; the top ten hold 13% to 15%. These data are also associated with another study on T cells in Graves' hyperthyroidism and ophthalmopathy.

Sequencing used peripheral blood mononuclear cells (PBMCs), obtained at new diagnosis, from a patient treated with antithyroid drugs. The receptors originated from a woman younger than 45 with Graves disease. Both conserved end residues are part of each CDR3. Fields, in order: V gene, D gene, J gene, CDR3 protein. A D gene is named only where the DNA matches it firmly.

>TRBV6-9|.|TRBJ2-3
CASSSSAPSTDTQYF
>TRBV6-9|.|TRBJ1-6
CASSSVGTRHSPLHF
>TRBV6-4|.|TRBJ2-2
CASSFEGTGELFF
>TRBV20-1|TRBD2|TRBJ2-5
CSARDPGLAAETQYF
>TRBV11-2|.|TRBJ1-2
CASSVPWTDYGYTF
>TRBV9|.|TRBJ1-2
CASSTLNYGYTF
>TRBV12-5|.|TRBJ1-2
CASGLVPPIYTF
>TRBV20-1|.|TRBJ2-1
CSASYWGGGQFF
>TRBV20-1|.|TRBJ2-1
CSARDSGSSYNEQFF
>TRBV7-2|.|TRBJ1-6
CASSLVLGGPLHF
>TRBV20-1|.|TRBJ2-6
CSAHGPSQGSGANVLTF
>TRBV11-2|.|TRBJ1-2
CASSRFYRVSGYGYTF
>TRBV18|.|TRBJ1-2
CASSPATEFNYGYTF
>TRBV6-2/TRBV6-3|TRBD1|TRBJ1-6
CASSYRTGDSPLHF
>TRBV12-3/TRBV12-4|.|TRBJ1-2
CASSSLIGGDYGYTF
>TRBV7-6|TRBD2|TRBJ2-3
CASSLGRGGRTDTQYF
>TRBV5-1|.|TRBJ1-1
CASSILRGLNTEAFF
>TRBV18|TRBD1|TRBJ2-1
CASSWGTGDNEQFF
>TRBV10-3|TRBD1|TRBJ2-3
CAISESLLDRGDTDTQYF
>TRBV10-3|.|TRBJ2-7
CAISVGPEQYF
>TRBV18|.|TRBJ1-4
CASPPPSGGDHEKLFF
>TRBV6-2/TRBV6-3|.|TRBJ2-7
CASSYRNSGYEQYF
>TRBV7-2|.|TRBJ2-7
CASCFEQGWDEQYF
>TRBV9|TRBD1|TRBJ2-2
CASSGGTGGTGELFF
>TRBV18|.|TRBJ1-2
CASSPNTPFGTTGYTF
>TRBV19|.|TRBJ1-1
CASTRGGGNTEAFF
>TRBV19|TRBD1|TRBJ1-4
CASSIPRTGNEKLFF
>TRBV5-1|.|TRBJ1-6
CASSPRVGSPLHF
>TRBV7-2|TRBD2|TRBJ2-1
CASGAGAGGPPEQFF
>TRBV19|.|TRBJ1-3
CASRPRVSSGNTIYF
>TRBV7-2|TRBD1|TRBJ2-7
CASSSQGAREQYF
>TRBV20-1|.|TRBJ1-6
CSARGGSSPLHF
>TRBV7-3|TRBD1|TRBJ2-7
CASSLNSRGPTYEQYF
>TRBV3-1|TRBD1|TRBJ1-5
CASSQGTGGSNQPQHF
>TRBV25-1|.|TRBJ2-1
CASSGTGNRINEQFF
>TRBV6-1|TRBD2|TRBJ2-1
CAALGGLATHEQFF
>TRBV29-1|.|TRBJ2-7
CSVEDLSAFGNEQYF
>TRBV7-8|.|TRBJ1-3
CASSLAEGPGNTIYF
>TRBV6-2/TRBV6-3|.|TRBJ1-1
CASSSRSTEAFF
>TRBV6-5|TRBD2|TRBJ2-1
CASSYSSGGRNEQFF
>TRBV27|.|TRBJ1-1
CASSFAVNTEAYF
>TRBV19|.|TRBJ2-3
CASSLNRDTQYF